Here is one TCR beta chain with its context. The antigen remains undetermined. The data belong to a study of cytomegalovirus exposure and HLA in healthy donors. PCR used 60 Vbeta primers and 13 Jbeta primers. Sequencing was performed with immunoSEQ multiplex PCR; in TCRdb, only in-frame clones are kept and a portion is missing. The repertoire includes tens of thousands of clones, about 50% of them detected once, and 12% sits in the top ten. General study results and limits: A later analysis showed TCR association rates differing by HLA locus, peaking at DRB1 and lowest at HLA-C.

Germline V gives CDR1 SGHRS, CDR2 YFSETQ. The V and J ends lost 5 bases and 0 bases respectively, with 10 bases between them. The CDR3 runs to 14 residues. The TCR sequence derives from a human donor in good health. Specimen: PBMCs. The genes are TRBV5-1 and TRBJ2-3; no firm D call. CDR3 bases: TGCGCCAGCAGTCCACCGGAGAGCACAGATACGCAGTATTTT. Its translation: CASSPPESTDTQYF.